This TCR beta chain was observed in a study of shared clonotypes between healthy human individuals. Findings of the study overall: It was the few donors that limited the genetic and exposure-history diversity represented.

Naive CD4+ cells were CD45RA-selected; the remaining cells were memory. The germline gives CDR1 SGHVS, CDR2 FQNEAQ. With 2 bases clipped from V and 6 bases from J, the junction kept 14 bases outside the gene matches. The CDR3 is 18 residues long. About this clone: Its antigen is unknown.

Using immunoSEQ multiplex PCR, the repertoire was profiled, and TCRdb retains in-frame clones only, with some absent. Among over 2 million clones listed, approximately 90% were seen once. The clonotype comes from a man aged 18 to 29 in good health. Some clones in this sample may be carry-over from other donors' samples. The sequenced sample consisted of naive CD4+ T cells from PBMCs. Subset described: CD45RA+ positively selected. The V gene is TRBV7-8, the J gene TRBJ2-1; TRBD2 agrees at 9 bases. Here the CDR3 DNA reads TGTGCCAGCAGCTTAAGGGCTAGCGGGATGCTTTCGGGCAATGAGCAGTTCTTC. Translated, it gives CASSLRASGMLSGNEQFF.